The following is a TCR beta chain sequence with its context. Its antigen is currently unknown. This specimen comes from a study of radiotherapy plus CTLA-4 blockade in lung cancer. Study context: Objective responses emerged in around 18% of patients, and roughly 32% attained disease control.

TCRdb's table, derived via immunoSEQ multiplex PCR, lists solely in-frame clones and lacks some. Of more than 25,000 clones listed, around 79% are singletons. Findings and limits, study-wide: Reports state that early shifts in blood T cell clones, with interferon-beta, best predicted response.

The V end was cut by 5 bases, the J end by 2 bases, with 13 bases between. The CDR3 contains 15 residues. Germline loops: CDR1 SGHTA, CDR2 FQGNSA. The source material was peripheral blood, sampled from a patient treated with radiotherapy plus ipilimumab. The receptor was isolated from a human donor with non-small cell lung cancer who had stable disease on radiotherapy plus ipilimumab. This rearrangement joins TRBV7-2 to TRBJ2-1, with D possibly being TRBD1 (6 bases). The CDR3 sequence: CASSPDRGTYNEQFF. The CDR3 DNA follows: TGTGCCAGCAGCCCGGACAGAGGTACCTACAATGAGCAGTTCTTC. The full variable domain, rest sourced from reference TRBV7-2 and TRBJ2-1, is GAGVSQSPSNKVTEKGKDVELRCDPISGHTALYWYRQSLGQGLEFLIYFQGNSAPDKSGLPSDRFSAERTGGSVSTLTIQRTQQEDSAVYLCASSPDRGTYNEQFFGPGTRLTVL.